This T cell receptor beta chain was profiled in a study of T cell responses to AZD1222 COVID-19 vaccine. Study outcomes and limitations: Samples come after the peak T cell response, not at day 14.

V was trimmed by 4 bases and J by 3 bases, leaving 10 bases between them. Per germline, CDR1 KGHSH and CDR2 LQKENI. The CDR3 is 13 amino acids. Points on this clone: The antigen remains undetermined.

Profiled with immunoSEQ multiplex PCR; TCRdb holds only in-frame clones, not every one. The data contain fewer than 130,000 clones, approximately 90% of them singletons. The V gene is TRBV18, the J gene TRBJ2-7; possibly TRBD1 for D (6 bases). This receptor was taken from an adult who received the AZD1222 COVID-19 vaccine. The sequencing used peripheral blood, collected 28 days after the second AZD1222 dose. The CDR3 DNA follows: TGTGCCAGCTCACAGGGGGTGGACTACGAGCAGTACTTC. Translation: CASSQGVDYEQYF.